This T cell receptor beta chain was retrieved from a study of CD8+ T cells in alopecia areata. Peripheral blood and lesional scalp punch biopsies came from alopecia areata patients. Once RNA had been extracted, it was reverse transcribed into cDNA to act as the sequencing template. Some clones are missing from TCRdb's copy, which holds only in-frame ones; the method was immunoSEQ multiplex PCR. The table records 150,000 or so clones, 87% of them present only once. On this clone: The antigen remains unidentified.

The CDR3 has 14 residues. The V segment lost 5 bases and the J segment 0 bases; nucleotides outside the gene matches: 4. Germline V gene sequence: CDR1 SQVTM, CDR2 ANQGSEA. Study outcomes and limitations: Scalp sequencing also captures normal skin's resident alphabeta T cells. Clonality in lesional scalp, especially alopecia totalis/universalis, exceeded that of normal scalp.

The TCR sequence derives from a human donor with alopecia areata. J is TRBJ2-1 and V is TRBV29-1, with 7 bases lining up with TRBD2. The sample consisted of CD8+ T cells sorted from blood, taken at week 0. CDR3 sequence reads: CSVRGESSYNEQFF. CDR3 DNA sequence: TGCAGCGTTCGGGGGGAGAGCTCCTACAATGAGCAGTTCTTC.